The clone carrying this T cell receptor (beta chain) was seen a handful of times. Its specificity is unknown. The data stem from a study of Ad26.COV2.S vaccination and SARS-CoV-2 variants. About the research overall: Into the muscle, Ad26.COV2.S was dosed once or twice, 56 days apart.

This CDR3 region has 15 residues. Unmatched junction bases numbered 4, after V lost 1 base and J lost 2 bases. Germline assignment: CDR1 LGHNA and CDR2 YSLEER. As for treatment: around 19 received Ad26.COV2.S at low or high dose, single or two shots; roughly five received placebo; per-sample allocation not given. On day 63 after the first injection, vaccine and placebo recipients gave samples. The data were produced by immunoSEQ multiplex PCR, yet TCRdb's version contains in-frame clones alone and is incomplete. This sample has hundreds of thousands of clones, with approximately 83% found just once. Study-wide findings and caveats: Total T cell responses, in the TCR breadth and depth analyses, may have been underestimated.

This rearrangement joins TRBV4-3 to TRBJ2-7; 8 bases map to TRBD1. Sample: peripheral blood, taken in a trial of Ad26.COV2.S vaccine versus placebo. This sequence was found in a person between 18 and 59 years old who received the Ad26.COV2.S COVID-19 vaccine or a placebo. This CDR3 reads CASSQAGGGPYEQYF. The DNA for the CDR3 is TGCGCCAGCAGCCAAGCAGGGGGCGGACCCTACGAGCAGTACTTC.